Each of the 32 T cell receptor beta chains below was sequenced from the same sample in a study of blood T cell repertoires in COVID-19. The protocol was immunoSEQ multiplex PCR, while the TCRdb copy is restricted to in-frame clones and leaves out a portion. The sample includes about 440,000 clones, approximately 90% of them seen just once. Sequences were obtained from PBMCs or T cells enriched from blood (not recorded which). All receptors come from a woman under 30 with acute COVID-19.

The chain's CDR3 is CASSSRVRGGDTEAFF. CDR3 in DNA: TGTGCCAGCAGCTCCCGGGTTCGGGGGGGCGACACTGAAGCTTTCTTT. The V and J genes are TRBV5-5 and TRBJ1-1, with D perhaps matching TRBD1 (6 bases). The CDR3 length is 16 residues. The germline CDR1 and CDR2 sequences are SGHKS and YYEKEE (reference sequence). Trimming left V 3 bases short and J 3 bases short, with 18 bases between.

This rearrangement joins TRBV5-6 to TRBJ2-4, with a possible D match to TRBD2 (6 bases). The CDR3 totals 16 residues. Germline V gives CDR1 SGHDT, CDR2 YYEEEE. Trimming removed 4 bases at V and 1 base at J, with 15 bases between. The CDR3 coding sequence is TGTGCCAGCAGCATGCCCTGGGGGGTGGCCAAAAACATTCAGTACTTC. Protein product: CASSMPWGVAKNIQYF.

The chain links TRBV6-5 to TRBJ1-1, with 8 positions matching TRBD1. The CDR3 spans 14 residues. The trim removed 5 bases at V and 3 bases at J, leaving 5 bases unmatched. Germline V CDR1 and CDR2: MNHEY, SVGAGI. In DNA, the CDR3 is TGTGCCAGCAGTAAGGACAGGGTCTACACTGAAGCTTTCTTT. Translating gives CASSKDRVYTEAFF.

V is TRBV5-1 and J is TRBJ2-3; 14 nucleotides match TRBD2. The J segment lost 0 bases and the V segment lost 0 bases, leaving 3 bases of the junction unmatched. Germline CDR1 is SGHRS and CDR2 is YFSETQ. The CDR3 has 18 amino acids. The CDR3 region has the DNA TGCGCCAGCAGCTTGGGACTAGCGGGGGGGTCTAGCACAGATACGCAGTATTTT. It translates to CASSLGLAGGSSTDTQYF.

V gene TRBV3-1 (or the pseudogene TRBV3-2) combines with J gene TRBJ1-1; a weak D match, TRBD1 (5 bases). The CDR3 runs 15 residues. Germline CDR1 is LGHDT and CDR2 is YNNKEL (reference sequence). Trimming left V 0 bases short and J 3 bases short, with 11 bases between. The CDR3 coding sequence is TGTGCCAGCAGCCAAGAAGGGGCTGGTTACACTGAAGCTTTCTTT. Its protein product is CASSQEGAGYTEAFF.

This chain links TRBV19 with TRBJ2-2, with D unclear. Germline V gene lookup returns CDR1 LNHDA and CDR2 SQIVND (reference sequence). V lost 5 bases to trimming and J lost 5 bases, with 3 bases between them. CDR3 length: 11 residues. CDR3: CASSRTGELFF. CDR3 nucleotide sequence: TGTGCCAGTAGTCGGACCGGGGAGCTGTTTTTT.

This chain uses TRBV5-1 with TRBJ2-5, with D possibly matching TRBD2 (5 bases). The CDR3 has 14 residues. The ends were cut back, 4 bases at V and 2 bases at J, with 12 bases in the middle. Germline CDR1 SGHRS, CDR2 YFSETQ. The DNA of the CDR3 is TGCGCCAGCAGCGAGGTCCGGGGACAAGAGACCCAGTACTTC. It specifies CASSEVRGQETQYF.

Only one count was recorded for this clone. The rearrangement links TRBV5-5 to TRBJ1-3; perhaps TRBD1 as D (5 bases). V was shortened by 4 bases and J by 0 bases, with 14 bases between the two germline ends. Germline V CDR1 and CDR2: SGHKS, YYEKEE (reference sequence). CDR3 length equals 16 residues. The CDR3 DNA reads as TGTGCCAGCAGCCCAAACAGGTTAAGCTCTGGAAACACCATATATTTT. This codes for CASSPNRLSSGNTIYF.

This rearrangement joins TRBV18 to TRBJ2-7; no definite D call. The CDR3 spans 13 residues. The germline V gene encodes CDR1 KGHSH and CDR2 LQKENI. The V end lost 4 bases, the J end lost 3 bases, and 10 bases lay between the germline ends. CDR3 sequence: CASSRQQDYEQYF. The CDR3 DNA sequence: TGTGCCAGCTCACGACAACAAGACTACGAGCAGTACTTC. Variable domain in full (rest from reference TRBV18 and TRBJ2-7): NAGVMQNPRHLVRRRGQEARLRCSPMKGHSHVYWYRQLPEEGLKFMVYLQKENIIDESGMPKERFSAEFPKEGPSILRIQQVVRGDSAAYFCASSRQQDYEQYFGPGTRLTVT.

The genes are TRBV2 and TRBJ2-5; no clear D. Germline V CDR1 and CDR2: SNHLY, FYNNEI. The V gene lost 7 bases and the J gene lost 5 bases, with 11 bases spanning the gap. The CDR3 is 12 residues long. The CDR3, as DNA: TGTGCCAGCACGTTCGAGGCGGAGACCCAGTACTTC. Residues: CASTFEAETQYF. The full variable domain, its missing parts supplied by reference TRBV2 and TRBJ2-5, is EPEVTQTPSHQVTQMGQEVILRCVPISNHLYFYWYRQILGQKVEFLVSFYNNEISEKSEIFDDQFSVERPDGSNFTLKIRSTKLEDSAMYFCASTFEAETQYFGPGTRLLVL.

This clone was counted between two and nine times. The chain employs TRBV6-2 or TRBV6-3 and TRBJ1-5; D not certain. The CDR3 loop spans 14 amino acids. Deletions cut 6 bases from V and 3 bases from J, with 12 bases between. Germline-derived CDR1 and CDR2 are MNHEY and SVGEGT. CDR3: CASSRDGVNQPQHF. CDR3 coding DNA: TGTGCCAGCAGCAGAGACGGAGTCAATCAGCCCCAGCATTTT.

V and J are TRBV7-9 and TRBJ2-1; TRBD2 is a possible D gene (6 bases). Germline lookup yields CDR1 SEHNR and CDR2 FQNEAQ (reference sequence). Trimming took 5 bases from V and 5 from J, leaving 19 bases between them. The CDR3 covers 16 residues. In nucleotides, the CDR3 is TGTGCCAGCAGCAAGAACCTAGCGAATAAAAACAATGAGCAGTTCTTC. This gives the protein CASSKNLANKNNEQFF.

This clone was found a few times. The chain combines TRBV6-2 or TRBV6-3 with TRBJ1-1; TRBD1 agrees at 7 bases. Germline-derived CDR1 and CDR2 are MNHEY and SVGEGT. The V segment lost 6 bases and the J segment 1 base; nucleotides outside the gene matches: 8. This CDR3 region has 15 residues. The CDR3 sequence: CASSRFRDRNTEAFF. CDR3 in DNA: TGTGCCAGCAGCAGATTCCGGGACAGGAACACTGAAGCTTTCTTT.

The count of this clone is one. The chain carries TRBV4-2 and TRBJ1-1, with a possible D match to TRBD1 (6 bases). The CDR3 is 16 residues long. The germline V gene has CDR1 LGHNA and CDR2 YNFKEQ. V dropped 3 bases and J dropped 1 base, with 15 bases sitting between them. CDR3 sequence (DNA): TGTGCCAGCAGCCAGAAGGGGGGGGTGAAGAACACTGAAGCTTTCTTT. Translated, it gives CASSQKGGVKNTEAFF.

In this sample, this clone turned up once. The genes are TRBV28 and TRBJ2-6; 10 nucleotides line up with TRBD1. The CDR3 extends over 17 amino acids. V lost 8 bases, J lost 0 bases, and 7 bases stayed unmatched. Germline V CDR1 and CDR2: MDHEN, SYDVKM. The CDR3 DNA is TGTGCCAGCCGCACGGACAGGGGGGACTCTGGGGCCAACGTCCTGACTTTC. It encodes CASRTDRGDSGANVLTF.

This clone was picked up a small number of times. J is TRBJ2-2 and V is TRBV10-3, with TRBD1 matching 10 bases. The V segment lost 10 bases and the J segment 2 bases; nucleotides outside the gene matches: 7. Germline V CDR1 and CDR2: ENHRY, SYGVKD. This CDR3 region has 15 residues. CDR3 bases: TGTGCCACCCGACAGGGGGCATCAAACACCGGGGAGCTGTTTTTT. Its translation: CATRQGASNTGELFF.

V and J are TRBV6-2 or TRBV6-3 and TRBJ1-3; 9 bases fit TRBD1. The CDR3 covers 16 residues. The trim removed 4 bases at V and 2 bases at J, leaving 6 bases unmatched. Looked up from germline, CDR1 is MNHEY and CDR2 is SVGEGT. CDR3 residues: CASSSYRGPTGNTIYF. The CDR3 region has the DNA TGTGCCAGCAGTTCCTACAGGGGGCCCACTGGAAACACCATATATTTT.

V and J are TRBV2 and TRBJ1-1; no definite D call. Trimming left V 4 bases short and J 4 bases short, with 10 bases between. The germline gives CDR1 SNHLY, CDR2 FYNNEI. The CDR3 length is 13 residues. The CDR3 loop reads CASSGPGATEAFF. The DNA of the CDR3 is TGTGCCAGCAGTGGACCGGGTGCCACTGAAGCTTTCTTT.

This clone came up once. The chain is built from TRBV18 and TRBJ2-1, with 13 positions matching TRBD2. Trimming cost V 3 bases and J 8 bases; bases outside gene matches: 13. The CDR3 is made up of 18 amino acids. Germline CDR1 KGHSH, CDR2 LQKENI. CDR3 sequence reads: CASSPPLLGLAGAHEQFF. For the CDR3, the DNA is TGTGCCAGCTCACCGCCACTCCTCGGACTAGCGGGAGCCCATGAGCAGTTCTTC.

This clone occurred a few times. The chain links TRBV7-8 to TRBJ2-7, with 8 nucleotides matching TRBD1. Trimming cost V 1 base and J 9 bases; bases outside gene matches: 5. The CDR3 runs to 13 residues. The germline V gene has CDR1 SGHVS and CDR2 FQNEAQ. This chain's CDR3 is CASSLGETGGQYF. The CDR3 region has the DNA TGTGCCAGCAGCTTAGGGGAAACAGGGGGGCAGTACTTC.

The chain employs TRBV6-4 and TRBJ2-7; the D gene is possibly TRBD1 (5 bases). The CDR3 spans 15 residues. Per the germline V gene, CDR1 is MRHNA and CDR2 is SNTAGT. With 3 bases removed from V and 0 bases from J, the gap between germline ends came to 12 bases. The CDR3 DNA sequence: TGTGCCAGCAGTGAAGGTTCAGGGCTCTCCTACGAGCAGTACTTC. This gives the protein CASSEGSGLSYEQYF.

The chain links TRBV7-2 to TRBJ2-2; 7 positions agree with TRBD2. Germline V gene lookup returns CDR1 SGHTA and CDR2 FQGNSA. After removal of 2 bases from V and 6 bases from J, the junction contained 6 bases not matched to a gene. CDR3 length equals 15 residues. The CDR3 DNA is TGTGCCAGCAGCTTAAGCGGGAATAAGGCCGGGGAGCTGTTTTTT. Translation: CASSLSGNKAGELFF.

The chain has TRBV18 and TRBJ2-1; a possible D gene is TRBD1 (5 bases). The CDR3 has 14 residues. From germline, CDR1 is KGHSH and CDR2 LQKENI. The V end lost 0 bases, the J end lost 5 bases, and 8 bases lay between the germline ends. Written as DNA, the CDR3 is TGTGCCAGCTCACCACCGTCCAGGGACAATGAGCAGTTCTTC. Translated, it gives CASSPPSRDNEQFF.

The rearrangement uses TRBV6-1 and TRBJ2-7; 7 bases align to TRBD1. This CDR3 comprises 15 residues. CDR1 is MNHNS and CDR2 is SASEGT in the germline V gene. V shed 3 bases and J 0 bases; nucleotides not matched to a gene: 5. The CDR3 DNA reads TGTGCCAGCAGTGAGACAGGGATAAACTCCTACGAGCAGTACTTC. As protein: CASSETGINSYEQYF.

The CDR3 DNA follows: TGCGCCAGCAGCTTGGGGGTAGCGGGACCCTACGAGCAGTACTTC. Translated, it gives CASSLGVAGPYEQYF. V is TRBV5-1 and J is TRBJ2-7, with TRBD2 matching over 8 bases. V was pared by 0 bases and J by 2 bases, with 4 bases of the junction left unmatched. Germline lookup yields CDR1 SGHRS and CDR2 YFSETQ. The CDR3 covers 15 residues.

The chain uses TRBV11-2 and TRBJ2-7; D is possibly TRBD2 (6 bases). Germline V gives CDR1 SGHAT, CDR2 FQNNGV. V was trimmed by 5 bases and J by 2 bases, leaving 16 bases between them. CDR3 length: 15 amino acids. CDR3 in amino acids: CASSTIKAGPYEQYF. CDR3 DNA: TGTGCCAGCAGCACAATTAAAGCGGGCCCCTACGAGCAGTACTTC. Full variable domain (rest looked up from reference TRBV11-2 and TRBJ2-7): EAGVAQSPRYKIIEKRQSVAFWCNPISGHATLYWYQQILGQGPKLLIQFQNNGVVDDSQLPKDRFSAERLKGVDSTLKIQPAKLEDSAVYLCASSTIKAGPYEQYFGPGTRLTVT.

CDR3 coding DNA: TGTGCCAGCAGTTATGGCGGGACGGCCTACAATGAGCAGTTCTTC. Its protein is CASSYGGTAYNEQFF. V usage is TRBV6-5 and J usage is TRBJ2-1; D is possibly TRBD2 (6 bases). The CDR3 sequence is 15 residues long. Trimming left V 3 bases short and J 2 bases short, with 11 bases between. Germline CDR1 reads MNHEY; CDR2 reads SVGAGI.

This clone was counted between two and nine times. V and J are TRBV10-3 and TRBJ1-2; a weak D match, TRBD1 (5 bases). The V gene's germline CDR1 is ENHRY and CDR2 SYGVKD. Trimming left V 4 bases short and J 7 bases short, with 10 bases between. The CDR3 is 12 amino acids. In nucleotides, the CDR3 is TGTGCCATCAGTGGCAGGGAAAGTGGCTACACCTTC. It codes for CAISGRESGYTF.

This chain links TRBV12-5 with TRBJ1-5; weak D call: TRBD1 (6 bases). The CDR3 runs 12 residues. V was cut by 9 bases and J by 7 bases, with 13 bases left in between. CDR1 and CDR2 (germline): LGHNT, FRNRAP. The CDR3 sequence: CASQDSFQPQHF. In nucleotides, the CDR3 is TGTGCTAGCCAGGACAGTTTCCAGCCCCAGCATTTT.

The CDR3 loop reads CASSVRTSFDNEQFF. The CDR3 nucleotides are TGTGCCAGCAGTGTCCGGACTAGCTTTGACAATGAGCAGTTCTTC. The J gene is TRBJ2-1, the V gene TRBV6-4; 8 positions agree with TRBD2. Unmatched junction bases numbered 7, after V lost 4 bases and J lost 5 bases. The germline V gene encodes CDR1 MRHNA and CDR2 SNTAGT. The CDR3 consists of 15 residues.

About this clone: Relative to the germline gene, one junction end is altered; a read error may explain this. The chain uses TRBV4-3 and TRBJ1-3; no clear D. This CDR3 has 11 residues. From germline, CDR1 is LGHNA and CDR2 YSLEER. The CDR3 loop reads CASSQDRESSF. In DNA, the CDR3 is TGCGCCAGCAGCCAAGATAGAGAGAGTAGCTTT.

The chain is built from TRBV11-2 and TRBJ1-1; D may be TRBD1 (5 bases). V was cut by 1 base and J by 8 bases, with 11 bases left in between. The CDR3 length is 13 residues. Germline CDR1 and CDR2: SGHAT and FQNNGV. The CDR3 here is CASSLGGGPEAFF. The CDR3 DNA is TGTGCCAGCAGCTTAGGGGGGGGACCCGAAGCTTTCTTT.